This T cell receptor (beta chain) was identified during a study of pediatric ulcerative colitis. At the level of the study: Disease was pancolitis in about 7 and left-sided in two, histology-confirmed.

During colonoscopy, one to two rectal pinch biopsies were collected. Up to 500,000 reads were sequenced per sample. Profiled with immunoSEQ multiplex PCR; TCRdb holds only in-frame clones, not every one. This table holds 40,000 to 55,000 clones, about four fifths found once. In germline, CDR1 is LNHDA, CDR2 SQIVND (reference sequence). Between the trimmed V and J ends, which lost 3 bases and 5 bases, there was a span of 19 bases. This CDR3 contains 16 residues. Sequencing input: gut tissue. This receptor was taken from a girl aged 10-17 years with moderate ulcerative colitis. V gene TRBV19 combines with J gene TRBJ1-2, with a tentative D call TRBD1 (5 bases). The CDR3 nucleotides read TGTGCCAGTAGTATGAGGGACCTACAGTCTATTTATGGCTACACCTTC. It codes for CASSMRDLQSIYGYTF.